The 28 T cell receptor beta chains in this list originate from one sample, sequenced in a study of blood T cells in healthy people across ages. Through a sample-barcoded 5' primer and a J-beta primer mix, a second PCR was run for roughly 6 to 12 cycles. A single record per CDR3 protein comes from TCRdb applying MiXCR to the 5' RACE reads. The sample contains about 1 million distinct CDR3 sequences, 35% to 55% of which appear only once. Sequencing was done on a sample of blood. The receptors stem from a woman aged 60-75 years in good health.

This clonotype was counted only a few times. This rearrangement joins TRBV12-3 or TRBV12-4 to TRBJ1-2; TRBD1 is a possible D gene (6 bases). Trimming left V 3 bases short and J 2 bases short, with 7 bases between. This CDR3 spans 13 amino acids. The CDR3, as DNA: TGTGCCAGCAGTTTCCAGGGGAACTATGGCTACACCTTC. This codes for CASSFQGNYGYTF.

The rearrangement joins TRBV29-1 to TRBJ1-5; no clear D. Germline CDR1 reads SQVTM; CDR2 reads ANQGSEA. This CDR3 has 13 amino acids. Deletions cut 5 bases from V and 5 bases from J, with 13 bases between. In nucleotides, the CDR3 is TGCAGCGTTCGGGCAGGAGATGATCAGCCCCAGCATTTT. This codes for CSVRAGDDQPQHF.

In this sample, this clonotype turned up a few times. The chain uses TRBV10-3 and TRBJ2-3; tentatively, D is TRBD1 or TRBD2 (5 bases each). V shed 7 bases and J shed 3 bases, with 20 bases lying between them. Germline V CDR1 and CDR2: ENHRY, SYGVKD. The CDR3 runs to 16 residues. CDR3 amino acids: CAIKAVGDPLTDTQYF. For the CDR3, the DNA is TGTGCCATCAAGGCGGTGGGGGACCCCCTGACAGATACGCAGTATTTT.

The gene calls are TRBV29-1 and TRBJ2-3; 9 bases map to TRBD1. The J segment lost 3 bases and the V segment lost 5 bases, leaving 9 bases of the junction unmatched. The CDR3 totals 15 residues. The germline V gene has CDR1 SQVTM and CDR2 ANQGSEA. In DNA, the CDR3 is TGCAGCGTTACCTACAGGGGGCGGCCGACAGATACGCAGTATTTT. Translation: CSVTYRGRPTDTQYF.

The rearrangement uses TRBV27 and TRBJ2-3; no definite D call. The V gene's germline CDR1 is MNHEY and CDR2 SMNVEV (reference sequence). The CDR3 sequence is 16 residues long. The V end was cut by 0 bases, the J end by 1 base, with 11 bases between. The CDR3 sequence is CASSLSADGGTDTQYF. In DNA form, the CDR3 reads TGTGCCAGCAGTTTATCTGCGGATGGGGGCACAGATACGCAGTATTTT.

Comments on this clonotype: Relative to the germline gene, one junction end is altered; a read error may explain this. V is TRBV5-1 and J is TRBJ2-1, with a possible D match to TRBD2 (5 bases). Germline lookup yields CDR1 SGHRS and CDR2 YFSETQ. The length of the CDR3 is 13 residues. CDR3 nucleotides: TGTGCCAGCAGTCCGGACTCGTACAATGAGCAGTTCTTC. Translated: CASSPDSYNEQFF.

The chain joins TRBV30 to TRBJ2-7; TRBD2 matches at 12 bases. V was pared by 1 base and J by 1 base, with 5 bases of the junction left unmatched. The CDR3 is made up of 16 amino acids. From germline, CDR1 is GTSNPN and CDR2 SVGIG (reference sequence). This CDR3 reads CAWSGGTSGPSYEQYF. DNA for the CDR3: TGTGCCTGGAGTGGGGGGACTAGCGGGCCGTCCTACGAGCAGTACTTC.

This rearrangement joins TRBV18 to TRBJ2-7; D not resolved. The CDR3 runs 14 residues. The V end was cut by 3 bases, the J end by 0 bases, with 9 bases between. Germline CDR1 reads KGHSH; CDR2 reads LQKENI. The CDR3 loop is CASSPVPYSYEQYF. As DNA, the CDR3 is TGTGCCAGCTCACCGGTTCCGTACTCCTACGAGCAGTACTTC.

This clonotype was seen more than once but under ten times. The chain carries TRBV3-1 and TRBJ2-5; no clear D. This CDR3 is built from 15 residues. CDR1 LGHDT and CDR2 YNNKEL come from the germline V gene (reference sequence). Trimming shortened V by 2 bases and J by 5 bases, and 15 bases separated the two germline ends. The CDR3 reads CASSQYRTAAETQYF. The DNA of the CDR3 is TGTGCCAGCAGCCAATACCGTACCGCTGCGGAGACCCAGTACTTC.

The chain links TRBV20-1 to TRBJ2-7; D is unresolved. This CDR3 has 15 residues. Trimming cost V 0 bases and J 2 bases, with 14 bases left between them. The germline gives CDR1 DFQATT, CDR2 SNEGSKA (reference sequence). The CDR3 reads CSARDKDRVPYEQYF. The DNA for the CDR3 is TGCAGTGCTAGAGATAAGGATAGGGTTCCCTACGAGCAGTACTTC.

This clonotype came up many times. This clone may be a read error of a much larger clone one base away. V usage is TRBV18 and J usage is TRBJ2-5; tentative D call: TRBD2 (6 bases). The V gene lost 6 bases and the J gene lost 11 bases, with 22 bases spanning the gap. CDR3 length: 14 amino acids. CDR1 is KGHSH and CDR2 is LQKENI in the germline V gene. In DNA form, the CDR3 reads TGTGCCAGCTCGGGACTCAGTCGTACTAGTGAGCAGTACTTC. Amino acids: CASSGLSRTSEQYF.

This clonotype was counted only a few times. The chain is built from TRBV6-2 or TRBV6-3 and TRBJ2-3; TRBD1 agrees at 7 bases. With 0 bases clipped from V and 2 bases from J, the junction kept 5 bases outside the gene matches. The CDR3 loop spans 16 amino acids. Looked up from germline, CDR1 is MNHEY and CDR2 is SVGEGT. The CDR3 region has the DNA TGTGCCAGCAGTTACTCGAGGACAGGTGTCACAGATACGCAGTATTTT. The encoded protein is CASSYSRTGVTDTQYF.

In this sample, this clonotype turned up a few times. This chain uses TRBV5-5 with TRBJ2-5, with no clear D. Looked up from germline, CDR1 is SGHKS and CDR2 is YYEKEE (reference sequence). V was shortened by 5 bases and J by 0 bases, with 8 bases between the two germline ends. The length of the CDR3 is 13 residues. The CDR3, as DNA: TGTGCCAGCAGTTTTGGTGACCAAGAGACCCAGTACTTC. Residues: CASSFGDQETQYF.

The sample holds one count of this clonotype. It may be a read error: a sequence one base away is much more abundant. The chain has TRBV4-1 and TRBJ1-1; weak D call: TRBD1 (6 bases). Germline V gives CDR1 MGHRA, CDR2 YSYEKL. The ends were cut back, 7 bases at V and 1 base at J, with 13 bases in the middle. The CDR3 has 14 amino acids. As DNA, the CDR3 is TGCGCCAGCAACACCAGGGGCACGAACACTGAAGCTTTCTTT. Its translation: CASNTRGTNTEAFF.

The rearrangement uses TRBV20-1 and TRBJ2-4; no definite D call. The J call is uncertain, as TRBJ2-7 better fits the DNA end. CDR1 and CDR2 (germline): DFQATT, SNEGSKA (reference sequence). This CDR3 is 12 amino acids long. CDR3 nucleotides: TGCAGTGCTAGAACTGACGCGTACGAGCAGTACTTC. Protein: CSARTDAYEQYF.

The chain joins TRBV27 to TRBJ2-7, with 8 bases identical to TRBD2. Looked up from germline, CDR1 is MNHEY and CDR2 is SMNVEV (reference sequence). With 3 bases clipped from V and 3 bases from J, the junction kept 7 bases outside the gene matches. The CDR3 is 15 residues long. The CDR3 nucleotides read TGTGCCAGCAGTTTGACTAGCGCTATTGACTACGAGCAGTACTTC. Translating gives CASSLTSAIDYEQYF.

CDR3 DNA: TGTGCCAGCAGCGCCCGGACAGGGCGCTCCTACAATGAGCAGTTCTTC. It codes for CASSARTGRSYNEQFF. This chain connects TRBV12-3 or TRBV12-4 to TRBJ2-1; 8 nucleotides match TRBD1. CDR3 length equals 16 residues. V lost 6 bases to trimming and J lost 0 bases; unmatched junction nucleotides: 7.

This clonotype came up a few times. The DNA for the CDR3 is TGCGCCAGCAGCTTGGACGGGCGGGAGAGGATGGGTGAGCAGTTCTTC. Translation gives CASSLDGRERMGEQFF. V and J are TRBV5-1 and TRBJ2-1; 7 positions match TRBD2. The J segment lost 9 bases and the V segment lost 0 bases, leaving 12 bases of the junction unmatched. Germline CDR1 SGHRS, CDR2 YFSETQ. The CDR3 is 16 residues long.

The gene calls are TRBV4-1 and TRBJ2-5; D might be TRBD1 (6 bases). The J call may be in error: the DNA end matches TRBJ2-7 better. The CDR3 contains 14 residues. CDR1 and CDR2 (germline): MGHRA, YSYEKL. The CDR3: CASSQDKGAYEQYF. CDR3 DNA: TGCGCCAGCAGCCAAGATAAGGGGGCCTACGAGCAGTACTTC.

The V call is TRBV27, the J call TRBJ1-2; the match to TRBD1 covers 7 bases. V was pared by 6 bases and J by 2 bases, with 3 bases of the junction left unmatched. The CDR3 runs to 13 residues. Germline-derived CDR1 and CDR2 are MNHEY and SMNVEV (reference sequence). The CDR3 reads CASRQGGNYGYTF. CDR3 coding DNA: TGTGCCAGCAGGCAGGGGGGGAACTATGGCTACACCTTC.

There are a few counts of this clonotype. The J gene is TRBJ2-5, the V gene TRBV5-1, with 7 bases identical to TRBD2. J gave up 11 bases and V 4 bases, and 23 bases lay outside the gene matches. Germline CDR1 is SGHRS and CDR2 is YFSETQ. The CDR3 sequence is 17 residues long. The CDR3 is CASSLQRGRAFVDEQYF. The CDR3 bases are TGCGCCAGCAGCCTCCAACGGGGGAGGGCCTTTGTGGATGAGCAGTACTTC.

As regards this clonotype: One junction end does not reproduce the germline sequence, and a read error may be involved. CDR3 loop: CAGSEVSYNEQFF. DNA of the CDR3: TGCGCCGGCAGTGAGGTCTCCTACAATGAGCAGTTCTTC. The chain combines TRBV10-1 with TRBJ2-1; no reliable D call. The germline V gene has CDR1 WNHNN and CDR2 SYGVQD (reference sequence). The CDR3 spans 13 residues.

V is TRBV2 and J is TRBJ2-7; TRBD1 is a possible D gene (6 bases). The V gene lost 11 bases and the J gene lost 0 bases, with 17 bases spanning the gap. The germline V gene encodes CDR1 SNHLY and CDR2 FYNNEI. There are 14 residues in the CDR3. The DNA of the CDR3 is TGTGCCTTCAACACTCTGGACAGCTCCTACGAGCAGTACTTC. Protein product: CAFNTLDSSYEQYF.

Many counts were recorded for this clonotype. The chain carries TRBV7-8 and TRBJ2-3; D unresolved. Trimming shortened V by 5 bases and J by 0 bases, and 15 bases separated the two germline ends. CDR1 SGHVS and CDR2 FQNEAQ come from the germline V gene. The CDR3 sequence is 16 residues long. Here the CDR3 reads CASSPHSAASTDTQYF. For the CDR3, the DNA is TGTGCCAGCAGCCCACATTCCGCGGCTAGCACAGATACGCAGTATTTT.

This clonotype occurred a few times. The J gene is TRBJ2-3, the V gene TRBV29-1; 10 positions agree with TRBD1. The V segment lost 7 bases and the J segment 4 bases; nucleotides outside the gene matches: 8. CDR1 SQVTM and CDR2 ANQGSEA come from the germline V gene. The CDR3 runs 14 residues. DNA for the CDR3: TGCAGCGGTGGACAGGGGGGTCTAGCAGATACGCAGTATTTT. Translating it yields CSGGQGGLADTQYF.

The J gene is TRBJ2-1, the V gene TRBV6-5; 15 bases align to TRBD2. This CDR3 is 18 amino acids long. Germline CDR1 is MNHEY and CDR2 is SVGAGI. With V trimmed by 4 bases and J by 5 bases, 9 bases remained unmatched. CDR3 DNA sequence: TGTGCCAGCAGTTTTTTACAGGGGACTAGCGGGAGGAACAATGAGCAGTTCTTC. It specifies CASSFLQGTSGRNNEQFF.

V and J are TRBV7-9 and TRBJ1-2; D remains unclear. The CDR3 totals 14 residues. V lost 7 bases and J lost 5, with 17 bases in between. Germline V gene lookup returns CDR1 SEHNR and CDR2 FQNEAQ (reference sequence). The DNA of the CDR3 is TGTGCCAGCACCCAGCCCTCGGGTCGGTATGGCTACACCTTC. Translation: CASTQPSGRYGYTF.

This clonotype was observed a handful of times. The chain joins TRBV7-2 to TRBJ2-1, with a possible D match to TRBD2 (6 bases). V lost 5 bases, J lost 2 bases, and 13 bases lay in between. This CDR3 is built from 15 residues. Germline values: CDR1 SGHTA, CDR2 FQGNSA. CDR3 protein: CASSGGEGAYNEQFF. DNA for the CDR3: TGTGCCAGCAGCGGAGGGGAAGGGGCCTACAATGAGCAGTTCTTC.